Given below is one T cell receptor beta chain in context. Its antigen is undetermined. The V end lost 5 bases, the J end lost 6 bases, and 13 bases lay between the germline ends. From germline, CDR1 is SGHTA and CDR2 FQGNSA. The CDR3 runs 14 residues. This record comes from a study of cytomegalovirus exposure and HLA in healthy donors. Study context: Early release data held 85 million or so unique TCRs from HLA-typed donors. Findings and caveats of the study: TCR beta V segments were, for the most part, productive about 90% or about 30% of the time in an earlier analysis.

PCR was performed using 60 Vbeta and 13 Jbeta primers. The method was immunoSEQ multiplex PCR; TCRdb's version includes in-frame clones alone and lacks a portion of them. This table has around 180,000 clones, 75% to 85% appearing once. The sequenced sample consisted of PBMCs. V is TRBV7-2 and J is TRBJ2-2, with D tentatively TRBD1 (6 bases). The clonotype originates from a woman aged 50 to 65 in good health and CMV-seronegative. CDR3 nucleotides: TGTGCCAGCAGCCAGGGGCGCGCGGCCGGGGAGCTGTTTTTT. It translates to CASSQGRAAGELFF.